The 26 T cell receptor beta chains given below trace back to one sample, sequenced in a study of Graves' ophthalmopathy and Graves' hyperthyroidism. RNA transcripts were the template, and TCR beta CDR3 regions were amplified from them. The first round was an RT-PCR with HTBI primers, and the second round was a multiplex PCR. TCRdb re-called the multiplex PCR reads through MiXCR, storing one row per CDR3 protein. In the table there are roughly 1.1 million distinct CDR3 sequences, roughly two fifths of which are singletons. The sequenced sample was peripheral blood or thyroid tissue (not recorded which). These receptors came from an adult man with Graves' hyperthyroidism.

The chain combines TRBV10-3 with TRBJ2-2; D is perhaps TRBD1 or TRBD2 (5 bases each). CDR1 is ENHRY and CDR2 is SYGVKD in the germline V gene. The CDR3 is 16 residues long. The ends were cut back, 8 bases at V and 0 bases at J, with 16 bases in the middle. For the CDR3, the DNA is TGTGCCATCGGGGGTTCAGATGGATCGAACACCGGGGAGCTGTTTTTT. Translating gives CAIGGSDGSNTGELFF.

This clonotype was seen ten or more times. The chain uses TRBV20-1 and TRBJ1-2, with D maybe TRBD1 (5 bases). V gave up 5 bases and J gave up 4 bases, with 17 bases separating them. The CDR3 has 14 residues. Germline CDR1 reads DFQATT; CDR2 reads SNEGSKA (reference sequence). CDR3 loop: CSASPSGRSYGYTF. Written as DNA, the CDR3 is TGCAGTGCTTCCCCGTCGGGGCGGAGCTATGGCTACACCTTC.

The table lists this clonotype with many counts. The chain carries TRBV5-1 and TRBJ2-7; D remains ambiguous. This CDR3 spans 15 amino acids. Germline V lookup: CDR1 SGHRS, CDR2 YFSETQ. V was pared by 0 bases and J by 1 base, with 11 bases between. The CDR3 loop reads CASSLGLPGSYEQYF. The DNA of the CDR3 is TGCGCCAGCAGCTTGGGCCTTCCGGGTTCCTACGAGCAGTACTTC. Based on the CDR3 plus reference TRBV5-1 and TRBJ2-7, the full variable domain is KAGVTQTPRYLIKTRGQQVTLSCSPISGHRSVSWYQQTPGQGLQFLFEYFSETQRNKGNFPGRFSGRQFSNSRSEMNVSTLELGDSALYLCASSLGLPGSYEQYFGPGTRLTVT.

As concerns this clonotype: This sequence may be a read error, since a much larger clone differs from it by one base. This chain uses TRBV10-3 with TRBJ2-7; D might be TRBD1 (5 bases). The length of the CDR3 is 15 residues. CDR1 and CDR2 (germline): ENHRY, SYGVKD. The V gene lost 0 bases and the J gene lost 5 bases, with 14 bases spanning the gap. The CDR3, as DNA: TGTGCCATCAGTGAGTCATCACAGGAAGTCGACGAGCAGTACTTC. Amino acids: CAISESSQEVDEQYF.

The V gene is TRBV12-3 or TRBV12-4, the J gene TRBJ2-2; D gene unclear. V lost 5 bases, J lost 7 bases, and 11 bases lay in between. The CDR3 contains 13 residues. CDR3 in DNA: TGTGCCAGCAGTACAACCCGGAGCGGGGAGCTGTTTTTT. Protein sequence: CASSTTRSGELFF.

V is TRBV5-6 and J is TRBJ2-2; 8 positions agree with TRBD1. Trimming took 4 bases from V and 7 from J; bases not matched to a gene: 3. CDR3 length: 13 residues. Per the germline V gene, CDR1 is SGHDT and CDR2 is YYEEEE. The CDR3 loop is CASSHRGIGELFF. As DNA, the CDR3 is TGTGCCAGCAGCCACAGGGGGATCGGGGAGCTGTTTTTT.

The count of this clonotype is one. One base away lies a much larger clone, so this may be a sequencing read error. The V call is TRBV2, the J call TRBJ1-5, with a weak D call TRBD1 (5 bases). Germline V gene lookup returns CDR1 SNHLY and CDR2 FYNNEI. This CDR3 is 15 amino acids long. Trimming cost V 7 bases and J 4 bases, with 17 bases left between them. CDR3 in DNA: TGTGCCAGCACCCTCACTGACTGGGGGAATCAGCCCCAGCATTTT. This sequence encodes CASTLTDWGNQPQHF.

This clonotype was seen a few times. The V and J genes are TRBV28 and TRBJ1-1; D unclear. From germline, CDR1 is MDHEN and CDR2 SYDVKM. This CDR3 spans 14 amino acids. V lost 6 bases to trimming and J lost 3 bases, with 14 bases between them. Here the CDR3 DNA reads TGTGCCAGCAGGCCGCCGCAAGCGTACACTGAAGCTTTCTTT. It yields the protein CASRPPQAYTEAFF.

About this clonotype: Germline is not matched at one junction end, which may reflect a read error. The chain uses TRBV10-2 and TRBJ2-7; D gene uncertain. The germline CDR1 and CDR2 sequences are WSHSY and SAAADI. The CDR3 consists of 13 residues. The CDR3 sequence is CVIQQGLSYEQCF. The CDR3 DNA sequence: TGCGTCATCCAGCAAGGTCTCTCCTACGAGCAGTGCTTC.

The rearrangement joins TRBV7-2 to TRBJ1-6; a possible D gene is TRBD1 (5 bases). In germline, CDR1 is SGHTA, CDR2 FQGNSA. The CDR3 loop spans 12 amino acids. Trimming shortened V by 5 bases and J by 16 bases, and 15 bases separated the two germline ends. In nucleotides, the CDR3 is TGTGCCAGCAGCCCTGACAGCAAGATTCTCCACTTT. It yields the protein CASSPDSKILHF.

This clonotype was observed a handful of times. The chain links TRBV2 to TRBJ1-2; 10 bases align to TRBD1. This CDR3 spans 15 amino acids. CDR1 and CDR2 from the germline V gene are SNHLY and FYNNEI. V was clipped by 1 base and J by 2 bases; unmatched bases: 1. CDR3: CASSEVTGGNYGYTF. The CDR3 nucleotides are TGTGCCAGCAGTGAAGTGACAGGGGGCAACTATGGCTACACCTTC. Supplemented by reference TRBV2 and TRBJ1-2, the full variable domain reads EPEVTQTPSHQVTQMGQEVILRCVPISNHLYFYWYRQILGQKVEFLVSFYNNEISEKSEIFDDQFSVERPDGSNFTLKIRSTKLEDSAMYFCASSEVTGGNYGYTFGSGTRLTVV.

This clonotype came up many times. This chain links TRBV20-1 with TRBJ1-6; D unresolved. V was clipped by 5 bases and J by 6 bases, with 11 bases between them. Germline V gene sequence: CDR1 DFQATT, CDR2 SNEGSKA (reference sequence). The CDR3 spans 13 residues. CDR3 loop: CSARGLTNSPLHF. CDR3 DNA: TGCAGTGCTCGTGGACTGACTAATTCACCCCTCCACTTT.

At least ten counts were recorded for this clonotype. The rearrangement joins TRBV19 to TRBJ1-4; D is unclear. The CDR3 loop spans 14 amino acids. The germline gives CDR1 LNHDA, CDR2 SQIVND (reference sequence). V gave up 4 bases and J gave up 0 bases, with 6 bases separating them. Here the CDR3 reads CASSRRTTNEKLFF. The CDR3, as DNA: TGTGCCAGTAGTAGGCGGACAACTAATGAAAAACTGTTTTTT.

In its sample, this clonotype was seen once. J is TRBJ1-5 and V is TRBV29-1; a possible D gene is TRBD1 (5 bases). The ends were cut back, 3 bases at V and 5 bases at J, with 14 bases in the middle. The CDR3 has 14 amino acids. Germline V gives CDR1 SQVTM, CDR2 ANQGSEA. CDR3 nucleotides: TGCAGCGTTGAGATAGGGAAAGGGGATCAGCCCCAGCATTTT. Its protein product is CSVEIGKGDQPQHF.

This clonotype showed up just once. The chain joins TRBV24-1 to TRBJ1-5, with 9 bases aligning to TRBD1. Germline V gives CDR1 KGHDR, CDR2 SFDVKD. The J segment lost 7 bases and the V segment lost 2 bases, leaving 11 bases of the junction unmatched. The CDR3 length is 17 residues. CDR3 nucleotides: TGTGCCACCAGTGATTCCGGGACAGGGCTCAACGAGCAGCCCCAGCATTTT. The encoded protein is CATSDSGTGLNEQPQHF.

The V and J genes are TRBV6-5 and TRBJ2-7; 7 bases map to TRBD2. V shed 8 bases, J shed 0 bases, and the junction held 7 bases outside the gene matches. CDR1 and CDR2 (germline): MNHEY, SVGAGI. The CDR3 sequence is 14 residues long. The DNA for the CDR3 is TGTGCCAGCTCACACAGCGGGGACTCCTACGAGCAGTACTTC. The encoded protein is CASSHSGDSYEQYF.

This clonotype was counted at least ten times. V is TRBV7-8 and J is TRBJ1-2; D is possibly TRBD1 (6 bases). CDR3 length: 15 residues. V was clipped by 6 bases and J by 4 bases, with 18 bases between them. Germline V gives CDR1 SGHVS, CDR2 FQNEAQ. DNA for the CDR3: TGTGCCAGCAGTTACGGGACACATGACCTCTATGGCTACACCTTC. This translates into CASSYGTHDLYGYTF.

The DNA for the CDR3 is TGCAGCAGTGAAGAGGCCGTTCCGGGGGAGCTGTTTTTT. This sequence encodes CSSEEAVPGELFF. The J gene is TRBJ2-2, the V gene TRBV29-1; D call uncertain. CDR3 size: 13 residues. Per germline, CDR1 SQVTM and CDR2 ANQGSEA. V lost 8 bases and J lost 8, with 18 bases in between.

This clonotype was picked up a small number of times. One end of the junction does not line up with germline, which may come from a read error. The V gene is TRBV10-2, the J gene TRBJ2-5, with D unresolved. This CDR3 region has 11 residues. From germline, CDR1 is WSHSY and CDR2 SAAADI. The CDR3 reads CASSLKGTQYF. The DNA for the CDR3 is TGTGCCAGCAGTCTCAAGGGGACCCAGTACTTC.

V gene TRBV7-9 combines with J gene TRBJ2-6; D uncertain. The V gene's germline CDR1 is SEHNR and CDR2 FQNEAQ (reference sequence). Trimming shortened V by 6 bases and J by 5 bases, and 17 bases separated the two germline ends. This CDR3 spans 16 amino acids. CDR3 nucleotides: TGTGCCAGCAGTCCCAGCTGGAAAAAATGGGCCAACGTCCTGACTTTC. Its protein is CASSPSWKKWANVLTF.

This clonotype was recorded many times. The gene calls are TRBV16 and TRBJ1-1; 7 nucleotides line up with TRBD1. V was pared by 5 bases and J by 1 base, with 7 bases of the junction left unmatched. Germline CDR1 is KGHSY and CDR2 is FQNENV. The CDR3 runs 15 residues. The DNA of the CDR3 is TGTGCCAGCAGCAACGACAGGGAAAAGAACACTGAAGCTTTCTTT. Its protein is CASSNDREKNTEAFF.

This clonotype was detected once. It may be a read error: a sequence one base away is much more abundant. The chain joins TRBV19 to TRBJ2-2; TRBD2 aligns across 7 bases. Germline assignment: CDR1 LNHDA and CDR2 SQIVND (reference sequence). V shed 8 bases and J 7 bases; nucleotides not matched to a gene: 7. The CDR3 is 13 amino acids. CDR3 protein: CASCGSGGGELFF. CDR3 coding DNA: TGTGCCAGTTGTGGTTCGGGAGGCGGGGAGCTGTTTTTT.

This clonotype was seen only a few times. The CDR3: CASSLGAGGGLVRSYEQYF. CDR3 DNA sequence: TGTGCCAGCAGCTTGGGGGCAGGGGGGGGGCTCGTACGGTCCTACGAGCAGTACTTC. This chain joins TRBV7-2 and TRBJ2-7; possibly TRBD1 or TRBD2 for D (7 bases each). The CDR3 length is 19 residues. CDR1 and CDR2 (germline): SGHTA, FQGNSA. The V gene lost 3 bases and the J gene lost 1 base, with 25 bases spanning the gap.

The chain recombines TRBV9 with TRBJ2-2; D unresolved. This CDR3 is built from 15 residues. The germline CDR1 and CDR2 sequences are SGDLS and YYNGEE. V was clipped by 4 bases and J by 7 bases, with 17 bases between them. The CDR3 loop is CASSQDRVGIGELFF. The CDR3 region has the DNA TGTGCCAGCAGCCAAGATCGTGTAGGGATCGGGGAGCTGTTTTTT.

This chain connects TRBV13 to TRBJ1-3, with D possibly being TRBD1 (5 bases). This CDR3 has 19 residues. Trimming left V 6 bases short and J 0 bases short, with 24 bases between. Germline lookup yields CDR1 PRHDT and CDR2 FYEKMQ (reference sequence). The DNA for the CDR3 is TGTGCCAGCAGTTACTCGAACGTTGGACATGCGAGCTCTGGAAACACCATATATTTT. It codes for CASSYSNVGHASSGNTIYF.

This clonotype was found many times. The chain employs TRBV9 and TRBJ1-4, with TRBD1 as a possible D gene (6 bases). The CDR3 length is 13 residues. V lost 0 bases, J lost 6 bases, and 6 bases lay in between. Germline CDR1 is SGDLS and CDR2 is YYNGEE. CDR3 sequence reads: CASSVGTDEKLFF. The CDR3 coding sequence is TGTGCCAGCAGCGTAGGGACAGATGAAAAACTGTTTTTT.